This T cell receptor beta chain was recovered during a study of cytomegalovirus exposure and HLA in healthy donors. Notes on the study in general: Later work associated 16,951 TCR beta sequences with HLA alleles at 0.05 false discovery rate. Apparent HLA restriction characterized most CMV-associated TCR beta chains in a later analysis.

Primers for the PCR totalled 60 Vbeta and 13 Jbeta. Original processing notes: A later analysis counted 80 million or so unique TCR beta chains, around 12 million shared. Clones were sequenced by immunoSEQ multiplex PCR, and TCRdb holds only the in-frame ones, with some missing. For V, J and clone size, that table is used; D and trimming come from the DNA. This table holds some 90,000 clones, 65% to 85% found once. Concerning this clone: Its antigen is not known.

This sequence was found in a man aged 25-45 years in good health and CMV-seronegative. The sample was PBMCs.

CDR3 DNA sequence: TGTGCTAGTGGTTCAGGGTCCAGCAGCGAGACCCAGTACTTC. Translation: CASGSGSSSETQYF. The V call is TRBV12-5, the J call TRBJ2-5; a weak D match, TRBD1 (5 bases). Germline CDR1 LGHNT, CDR2 FRNRAP. CDR3 length equals 14 residues. V lost 4 bases and J 5 bases, leaving 14 bases between the germline ends.